This T cell receptor (beta chain) is from a study of blood T cell repertoires in COVID-19. Study in general: Sample material is recorded as cDNA or gDNA derived from T cells, B-cell-depleted T cells, or PBMCs.

Authors' analysis steps: Estimates of nucleated cell counts were drawn from the amplification of reference gene primers. Here immunoSEQ multiplex PCR was the method, and the copy in TCRdb shows in-frame clones only, minus some. Clone size and V and J calls were adopted from that table, with D and trimming inferred from the DNA. The profile shows about 180,000 clones, roughly 87% of them singletons. This clone has only one observation. V lost 2 bases, J lost 6 bases, and 13 bases lay in between. Germline assignment: CDR1 MNHNS and CDR2 SASEGT. The CDR3 consists of 15 residues. This TCR derives from a woman aged 40 to 50 with acute COVID-19. This chain connects TRBV6-1 to TRBJ1-4; possibly TRBD1 for D (6 bases). The sequencing input was PBMCs or T cells enriched from blood (not recorded which). In DNA form, the CDR3 reads TGTGCCAGCAGTGAAAGGGGGGGGCGAGATGAAAAACTGTTTTTT. It codes for CASSERGGRDEKLFF.